The rows below give T cell receptor beta chains drawn from one sample of a study of blood T cell repertoires in COVID-19. Data came from immunoSEQ multiplex PCR; TCRdb stores just in-frame clones and leaves some out. The sample lists approximately 300,000 clones, 86% seen once, with about 1.7% in the top ten. The source material was peripheral blood. These receptor sequences come from a woman aged 45-65 years with acute or convalescent COVID-19. CDR3s include the opening cysteine and the closing phenylalanine or tryptophan. The D gene is left open where the match is weak. Size is stated for part of the rows, as once, few or many counts, or as a class when the clone is expanded.

D gene,V gene,J gene,clone size,CDR3 DNA,CDR3 protein
TRBD1,TRBV5-4,TRBJ2-2,few,TGTGCCAGCAGCGGACCGGGACAGGGGACGGGCACCGGGGAGCTGTTTTTT,CASSGPGQGTGTGELFF
.,TRBV29-1,TRBJ2-2,.,TGCAGCACCCGCCTGATAGCGCAGAACACCGGGGAGCTGTTTTTT,CSTRLIAQNTGELFF
TRBD1,TRBV30,TRBJ1-1,.,TGTGCCTGGAGCCGACAGGGAAACACTGAAGCTTTCTTT,CAWSRQGNTEAFF
TRBD2,TRBV4-1,TRBJ2-1,.,TGCGCCAGCAGCCAAGAAGCTAGCGGATACTACAATGAGCAGTTCTTC,CASSQEASGYYNEQFF
TRBD1,TRBV19,TRBJ1-5,.,TGTGCCAGTAGGGGTGACAGGGACCAGCCCCAGCATTTT,CASRGDRDQPQHF
.,TRBV29-1,TRBJ1-5,.,TGCAGCGTTGAAGAAGGACAGCCCGGACGGCCCCAGCATTTT,CSVEEGQPGRPQHF
.,TRBV11-2,TRBJ1-4,.,TGTGCCAGCAGCTTACTGCAGGGCGGTGAAAAACTGTTTTTT,CASSLLQGGEKLFF
TRBD2,TRBV24-1,TRBJ2-1,.,TGTGCCACCAGTGATTCACTAGCGGGAGTAGATGTCAATGAGCAGTTCTTC,CATSDSLAGVDVNEQFF
.,TRBV19,TRBJ2-1,.,TGTGCCAGTAGTAACAACCACTATTCGAGCTCCTACAATGAGCAGTTCTTC,CASSNNHYSSSYNEQFF
.,TRBV3-1/TRBV3-2,TRBJ2-3,once,TGTGCCAGCAGCCAAGTCGGGGTAGCGACAGATACGCAGTATTTT,CASSQVGVATDTQYF
.,TRBV5-1,TRBJ1-2,.,TGCGCCAGCAGCTTAGGGACGGGAGAAGGCTACACCTTC,CASSLGTGEGYTF
TRBD2,TRBV19,TRBJ2-1,.,TGTGCCAGTACCCTAGCGGGAGTCTACAATGAGCAGTTCTTC,CASTLAGVYNEQFF
.,TRBV2,TRBJ1-1,.,TGTGCCAGCAGGAATTTGAGGGACACTGAAGCTTTCTTT,CASRNLRDTEAFF
.,TRBV6-5,TRBJ2-5,once,TGTGCCAGCAGTTCCCCCGCGAGTTCGGAGACCCAGTACTTC,CASSSPASSETQYF
.,TRBV5-5,TRBJ1-1,.,TGTGCCAGCAGCCCCCAGACAGCTAACACTGAAGCTTTCTTT,CASSPQTANTEAFF
.,TRBV28,TRBJ1-4,.,TGTGCCAGCAGTTTGCGTGTCGAAAAACTGTTTTTT,CASSLRVEKLFF
TRBD1,TRBV5-1,TRBJ2-2,few,TGCGCCAGCAGCTCCGGACAGGGGACCGGGGAGCTGTTTTTT,CASSSGQGTGELFF
.,TRBV6-6,TRBJ1-5,many,TGTGCCAGCAGGGCAGGGGCTAATAGCAATCAGCCCCAGCATTTT,CASRAGANSNQPQHF
.,TRBV7-6,TRBJ2-6,.,TGTGCCAGCAGCTTAGAGGCGGTCCCTGGGGCCAACGTCCTGACTTTC,CASSLEAVPGANVLTF
.,TRBV27,TRBJ2-1,.,TGTGCCAGCAGTTTTGGCGGGACGGGGGAGCAGTTCTTC,CASSFGGTGEQFF
.,TRBV18,TRBJ2-7,.,TGTGCCAGCTCACGTGATTTGGCCGAGCAGTACTTC,CASSRDLAEQYF
TRBD1,TRBV7-9,TRBJ1-2,.,TGTGCCAGCAGCTTAGCCAGGGGGCAGAATAACTATGGCTACACCTTC,CASSLARGQNNYGYTF
.,TRBV5-1,TRBJ2-1,.,TGCGCCAGTGGAACGGGGGTCTTGGTGCGGTTCTTC,CASGTGVLVRFF